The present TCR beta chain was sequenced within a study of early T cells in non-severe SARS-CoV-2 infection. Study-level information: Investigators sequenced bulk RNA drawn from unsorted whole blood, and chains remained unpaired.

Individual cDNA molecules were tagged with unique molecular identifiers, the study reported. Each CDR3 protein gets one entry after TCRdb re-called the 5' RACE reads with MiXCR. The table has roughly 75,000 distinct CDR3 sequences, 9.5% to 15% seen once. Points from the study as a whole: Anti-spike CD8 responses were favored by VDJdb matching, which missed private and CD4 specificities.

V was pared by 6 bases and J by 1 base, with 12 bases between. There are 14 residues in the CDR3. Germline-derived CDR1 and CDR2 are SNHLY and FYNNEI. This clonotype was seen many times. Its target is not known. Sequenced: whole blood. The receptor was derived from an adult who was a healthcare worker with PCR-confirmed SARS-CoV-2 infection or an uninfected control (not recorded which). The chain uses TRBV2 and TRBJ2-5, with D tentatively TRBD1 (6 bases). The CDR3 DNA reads TGTGCCAGCAGCCCCGGGACAAGCCAAGAGACCCAGTACTTC. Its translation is CASSPGTSQETQYF.